This T cell receptor beta chain was recorded in a study of type 1 regulatory T cells. Each CDR3 protein gets one entry after TCRdb re-called the reads with MiXCR. The repertoire holds fewer than 25,000 distinct CDR3 sequences, with less than 60% as singletons. This clonotype was seen repeatedly, ten times or more. What it recognizes is unknown. Material for sequencing was cultured T cells, either the whole culture or a sorted T cell fraction (not recorded which). The receptor was derived from a human donor in good health.

The CDR3 here is CSASGGSANYGYTF. CDR3 nucleotides: TGCAGTGCTAGTGGCGGTTCAGCTAACTATGGCTACACCTTC. This chain connects TRBV20-1 to TRBJ1-2; D is unresolved. This CDR3 spans 14 amino acids. The germline V gene has CDR1 DFQATT and CDR2 SNEGSKA (reference sequence). Trimming stripped 3 bases from V and 0 bases from J, with 11 bases between.